This T cell receptor (beta chain) appears in the sequencing data of a study of blood T cell dynamics during melanoma immunotherapy. The CDR3 is 13 amino acids. Trimming cost V 7 bases and J 3 bases; bases outside gene matches: 2. Germline V gene sequence: CDR1 MDHEN, CDR2 SYDVKM. The method was immunoSEQ multiplex PCR; TCRdb's version includes in-frame clones alone and lacks a portion of them. The table records more than 10,000 clones, roughly 84% of them present only once. Sample time point: pre-treatment baseline. Apart from a couple of fast progressors, RECIST 1.1 response was judged 12 weeks post-infusion.

The chain employs TRBV28 and TRBJ1-4; 7 positions match TRBD1. The sample consisted of blood, taken from a patient treated with checkpoint blockade. This clonotype was sampled from a human donor with melanoma. CDR3 in DNA: TGTGCCAGCACAGGGACAGCTAATGAAAAACTGTTTTTT. Translated: CASTGTANEKLFF.